Sequencing of this T cell receptor (beta chain) was carried out in a study of T cell repertoires in cytomegalovirus infection. V shed 5 bases and J 9 bases; nucleotides not matched to a gene: 4. The CDR3 consists of 14 residues. Germline CDR1 is LNHDA and CDR2 is SQIVND (reference sequence). TCRdb called the reads again in MiXCR, with one record for every CDR3 protein. Found here are roughly 600,000 distinct CDR3 sequences, 20% to 25% of them singletons; the top ten hold 8%. This clonotype was recorded a few times. This TCR came from a human donor in good health (CMV status not recorded). Some clones in this sample may be carry-over from other donors' samples. Sequencing was done on a sample of CD8+ T cells from PBMCs. The V and J genes are TRBV19 and TRBJ2-1; 13 positions match TRBD2. As DNA, the CDR3 is TGTGCCAGTAGTGTACTAGCGGGGGGGCGTGAGCAGTTCTTC. Amino acid sequence: CASSVLAGGREQFF. The whole variable domain, remainder taken from reference TRBV19 and TRBJ2-1, is DGGITQSPKYLFRKEGQNVTLSCEQNLNHDAMYWYRQDPGQGLRLIYYSQIVNDFQKGDIAEGYSVSREKKESFPLTVTSAQKNPTAFYLCASSVLAGGREQFFGPGTRLTVL.